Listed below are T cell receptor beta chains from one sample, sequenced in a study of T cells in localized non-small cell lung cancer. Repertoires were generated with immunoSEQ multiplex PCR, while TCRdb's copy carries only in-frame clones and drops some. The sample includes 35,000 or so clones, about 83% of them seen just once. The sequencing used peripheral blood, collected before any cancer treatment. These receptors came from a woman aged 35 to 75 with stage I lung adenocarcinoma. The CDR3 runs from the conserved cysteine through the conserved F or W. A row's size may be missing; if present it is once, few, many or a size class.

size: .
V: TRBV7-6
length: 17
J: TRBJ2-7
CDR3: CASSSLSGQGAMYEQYF

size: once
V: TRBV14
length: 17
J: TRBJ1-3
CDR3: CASSHLKQGRSGNTIYF

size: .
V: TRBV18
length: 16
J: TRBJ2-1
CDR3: CASSPLVQGSYNEQFF

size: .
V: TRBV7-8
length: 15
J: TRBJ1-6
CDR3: CASSLKRQLNSPLHF

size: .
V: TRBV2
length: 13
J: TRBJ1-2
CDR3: CASSVDGVYGYTF

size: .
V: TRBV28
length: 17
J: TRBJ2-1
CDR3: CASSLWGGPGADNEQFF

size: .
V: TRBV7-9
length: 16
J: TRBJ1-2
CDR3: CASRPRSRGSSNGYTF

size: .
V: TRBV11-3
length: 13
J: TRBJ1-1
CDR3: CASSLRQGTEAFF

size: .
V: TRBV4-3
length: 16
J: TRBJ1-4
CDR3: CASSQGGFATNEKLFF

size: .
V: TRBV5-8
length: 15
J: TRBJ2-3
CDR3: CASSLGAQSTDTQYF

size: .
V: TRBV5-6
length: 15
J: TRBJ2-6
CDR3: CASSFSPEGANVLTF

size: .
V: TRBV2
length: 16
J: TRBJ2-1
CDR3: CASSEQGTLSDNEQFF

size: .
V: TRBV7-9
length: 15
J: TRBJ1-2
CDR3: CASSLVGESNYGYTF